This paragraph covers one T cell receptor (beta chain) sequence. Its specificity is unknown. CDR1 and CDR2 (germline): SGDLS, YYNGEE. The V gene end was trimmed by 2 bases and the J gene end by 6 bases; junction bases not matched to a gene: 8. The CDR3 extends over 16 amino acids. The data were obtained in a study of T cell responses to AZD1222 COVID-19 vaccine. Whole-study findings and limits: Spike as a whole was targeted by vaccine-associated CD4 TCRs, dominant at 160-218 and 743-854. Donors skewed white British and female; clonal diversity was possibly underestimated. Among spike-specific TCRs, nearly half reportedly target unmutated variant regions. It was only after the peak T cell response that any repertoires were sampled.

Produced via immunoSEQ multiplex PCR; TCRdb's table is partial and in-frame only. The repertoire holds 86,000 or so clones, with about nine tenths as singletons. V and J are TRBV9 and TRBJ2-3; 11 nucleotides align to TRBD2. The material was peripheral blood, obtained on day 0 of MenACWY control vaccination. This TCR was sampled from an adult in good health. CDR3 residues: CASSVASGRLEDTQYF. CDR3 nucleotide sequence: TGTGCCAGCAGCGTGGCTAGCGGGAGGCTCGAGGATACGCAGTATTTT. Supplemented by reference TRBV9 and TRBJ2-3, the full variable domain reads DSGVTQTPKHLITATGQRVTLRCSPRSGDLSVYWYQQSLDQGLQFLIQYYNGEERAKGNILERFSAQQFPDLHSELNLSSLELGDSALYFCASSVASGRLEDTQYFGPGTRLTVL.